This TCR beta chain stems from a study of T cell repertoires in cytomegalovirus infection. In germline, CDR1 is SQVTM, CDR2 ANQGSEA. This CDR3 spans 14 amino acids. Trimming took off 3 bases at V and 2 bases at J, with 11 bases between the two ends. This clonotype was detected a few times. TCRdb recomputed calls from the reads with MiXCR, one row per CDR3 protein. This sample carries some 100,000 distinct CDR3 sequences, less than 25% of them seen once, and the ten largest clones take approximately 39%. Sequencing was performed on CD8+ T cells from PBMCs. The receptor comes from a human donor in good health (CMV status not recorded). Some clones in this sample may be carry-over from other donors' samples. The chain recombines TRBV29-1 with TRBJ1-5; D unclear. The CDR3 reads CSVEPPSGNQPQHF. The CDR3 DNA reads TGCAGCGTTGAGCCACCCTCTGGCAATCAGCCCCAGCATTTT.